These 12 T cell receptor beta chains were all obtained from the same sample, sequenced in a study of CD8 T cells in Susac syndrome. RNA totalling about 0.45 to 1 ug underwent reverse transcription with random hexamers. Using its own MiXCR run on the immunoSEQ multiplex PCR reads, TCRdb lists one record per CDR3 protein. Of approximately 50,000 distinct CDR3 sequences in the sample, 85% to 95% were seen once. Specimen: CD8+ T cells from PBMCs. The receptor set was obtained from a human donor with Susac syndrome.

The chain recombines TRBV15 with TRBJ2-3; 11 bases fit TRBD2. Germline loops: CDR1 LNHNV, CDR2 YYDKDF (reference sequence). This CDR3 is built from 17 residues. The V segment lost 6 bases and the J segment 3 bases; nucleotides outside the gene matches: 11. The DNA for the CDR3 is TGTGCCACCAGAGATTCAATAGCGGGGGGGAAGACAGATACGCAGTATTTT. Its translation: CATRDSIAGGKTDTQYF.

This chain links TRBV27 with TRBJ2-4; 7 positions agree with TRBD1. Looked up from germline, CDR1 is MNHEY and CDR2 is SMNVEV (reference sequence). J lost 5 bases, V lost 3 bases, and 7 bases had no gene match. The CDR3 is 15 amino acids. CDR3 residues: CASSFTTGTQNIQYF. The CDR3 DNA follows: TGTGCCAGCAGTTTCACGACAGGGACCCAAAACATTCAGTACTTC.

This chain links TRBV12-3 or TRBV12-4 with TRBJ2-7; D perhaps matches TRBD1 (6 bases). The CDR3 is 14 residues long. The ends were cut back, 6 bases at V and 3 bases at J, with 15 bases in the middle. The DNA for the CDR3 is TGTGCCAGCAGCTCCGGGACACTGCTCTACGAGCAGTACTTC. Residues: CASSSGTLLYEQYF.

The rearrangement uses TRBV4-1 and TRBJ2-7; D gene uncertain. There are 15 residues in the CDR3. Germline loops: CDR1 MGHRA, CDR2 YSYEKL. Trimming removed 1 base from V and 2 bases from J, with 12 bases in between. Here the CDR3 DNA reads TGCGCCAGCAGCCAAGGGTCCAGCTTTACCTACGAGCAGTACTTC. Translation gives CASSQGSSFTYEQYF.

The chain uses TRBV27 and TRBJ2-7, with a possible D match to TRBD1 (6 bases). The CDR3 spans 14 residues. The ends were cut back, 4 bases at V and 2 bases at J, with 12 bases in the middle. Germline V lookup: CDR1 MNHEY, CDR2 SMNVEV (reference sequence). CDR3 in amino acids: CASSSTGQTYEQYF. Here the CDR3 DNA reads TGTGCCAGCAGTTCCACCGGACAGACCTACGAGCAGTACTTC.

The chain carries TRBV19 and TRBJ2-1, with D perhaps TRBD2 (7 bases). CDR3 length: 18 residues. The germline V and J ends were trimmed by 1 base and 5 bases, with 21 bases remaining between them. CDR1 and CDR2 (germline): LNHDA, SQIVND (reference sequence). The CDR3 nucleotides are TGTGCCAGTAGTATAGTGTCAGGGGCCTTAGCGGGTCACAATGAGCAGTTCTTC. Its translation: CASSIVSGALAGHNEQFF.

The genes are TRBV7-9 and TRBJ2-1, with a possible D match to TRBD1 (7 bases). V was clipped by 4 bases and J by 5 bases, with 21 bases between them. The germline V gene encodes CDR1 SEHNR and CDR2 FQNEAQ (reference sequence). The length of the CDR3 is 17 residues. This CDR3 reads CASSSHSQGGSDNEQFF. Here the CDR3 DNA reads TGTGCCAGCAGCTCCCATTCCCAGGGGGGCAGCGACAATGAGCAGTTCTTC. Full variable domain (outside the CDR3, taken from reference TRBV7-9 and TRBJ2-1): DTGVSQNPRHKITKRGQNVTFRCDPISEHNRLYWYRQTLGQGPEFLTYFQNEAQLEKSRLLSDRFSAERPKGSFSTLEIQRTEQGDSAMYLCASSSHSQGGSDNEQFFGPGTRLTVL.

The chain links TRBV7-9 to TRBJ1-3; 7 bases agree with TRBD1. V shed 4 bases and J 0 bases; nucleotides not matched to a gene: 3. The length of the CDR3 is 15 residues. Germline V lookup: CDR1 SEHNR, CDR2 FQNEAQ (reference sequence). CDR3 in amino acids: CASSSGQLSGNTIYF. CDR3 in DNA: TGTGCCAGCAGCTCGGGACAGCTCTCTGGAAACACCATATATTTT.

The V gene is TRBV5-6, the J gene TRBJ2-1; D not resolved. Looked up from germline, CDR1 is SGHDT and CDR2 is YYEEEE. The CDR3 runs to 11 residues. V was clipped by 6 bases and J by 8 bases, with 9 bases between them. The chain's CDR3 is CASTNLDEQFF. CDR3 bases: TGTGCCAGCACTAACCTGGATGAGCAGTTCTTC.

V gene TRBV11-2 combines with J gene TRBJ1-3; 7 bases line up with TRBD1. The CDR3 has 14 amino acids. V gave up 3 bases and J gave up 2 bases; unmatched junction bases: 1. Germline V gene lookup returns CDR1 SGHAT and CDR2 FQNNGV. Written as DNA, the CDR3 is TGTGCCAGCAGCTTTCAGGGGGCTGGAAACACCATATATTTT. It translates to CASSFQGAGNTIYF.

The chain joins TRBV28 to TRBJ2-5; TRBD1 matches 12 bases. The V gene end was trimmed by 6 bases and the J gene end by 5 bases; junction bases not matched to a gene: 16. This CDR3 has 18 amino acids. Looked up from germline, CDR1 is MDHEN and CDR2 is SYDVKM. CDR3 DNA sequence: TGTGCCAGCAGAGACCAATCCTGGGACAGGGGGCGCGGGGAGACCCAGTACTTC. Its translation is CASRDQSWDRGRGETQYF. Complete variable domain (other parts from reference TRBV28 and TRBJ2-5): DVKVTQSSRYLVKRTGEKVFLECVQDMDHENMFWYRQDPGLGLRLIYFSYDVKMKEKGDIPEGYSVSREKKERFSLILESASTNQTSMYLCASRDQSWDRGRGETQYFGPGTRLLVL.

This clonotype has just one count. The chain employs TRBV20-1 and TRBJ1-5; no firm D call. The V end was cut by 3 bases, the J end by 2 bases, with 11 bases between. Germline CDR1 is DFQATT and CDR2 is SNEGSKA (reference sequence). This CDR3 is 14 amino acids long. The CDR3 sequence is CSARILAGNQPQHF. CDR3 coding DNA: TGCAGTGCTAGGATCCTAGCAGGCAATCAGCCCCAGCATTTT.